This entry is about one TCR beta chain. Many counts were recorded for this clone. Its antigen is not yet known. Base qualities are not at hand, and no much larger clone is one base apart. The data originate from a study of beta chain features in type 1 diabetes (dated by TCRdb to 2016 to 2018). Context from the whole study: Patients and healthy donors did not differ in mean age, gender distribution, total cell number or subset yield. The study compared the TCRB repertoires of sorted circulating CD4+ T cell subsets in recently diagnosed type 1 diabetes patients with those in matched healthy donors. Regulatory and stem cell-like memory subsets were obtained from only 8 patients and roughly 8 healthy donors, while naive and central memory subsets were obtained from all 30 or so donors. A total of roughly 110 million sorted cells were examined across all samples, and the number of cells per subset was strongly correlated with RNA yield.

The research as a whole found: PCR might favor shorter templates, but patient and control samples were amplified and corrected together, so any skew would affect both groups equally. Patients with type 1 diabetes made fewer insertions and deleted more nucleotides at VDJ recombination sites, implying thymic rearrangement abnormalities. Naive, central memory and regulatory TCRB repertoires appeared more similar among patients than among healthy donors. In all four CD4+ subsets, TCRB CDR3 length was moderately but significantly shorter in type 1 diabetes patients. Because cDNA was sequenced instead of genomic DNA, activated cells with high expression could be over-represented, although the groups did not differ in activation or CD3 levels. HLA sub-analyses involved small numbers of individuals, so any influence of HLA type on TCRB rearrangement remained unresolved.

From each donor, a single peripheral blood sample of 95 to 150 mL on average was drawn into heparinised tubes. A BD FACSAria II and a panel including CD45RO, CCR7, CD25, CD127, CD95 and CD27 were used to sort naive, central memory, regulatory and stem cell-like memory CD4+ T cells. All sorted populations exceeded 95% purity. PBMCs were isolated right away by Lymphoprep density gradient centrifugation and were stained directly, without culture. To minimize batch effects, samples were stained and sorted in pairs, one healthy donor with one patient per experiment. All of the isolated RNA was reverse transcribed with the High Capacity cDNA Reverse Transcription Kit, so expressed TCRB transcripts were sequenced. Deep immunoSEQ sequencing was performed on naive, central memory and regulatory T cell samples, with an average of around 3.4 million total reads per sample. Sorted cells were lysed in RLT buffer and RNA was extracted with DNase-treated RNeasy Micro or Mini kits, depending on cell number. To prevent cross-contamination, each cell subset was processed individually, whereas patient and healthy donor samples were processed jointly. Using the immunoSEQ multiplex PCR, TCRB sequences were amplified from cDNA into 87-bp fragments spanning the CDR3 region. The amplicons were sequenced using the Illumina HiSeq platform. Concerning the study's data processing: PCR bias was computationally corrected using synthetic template baselines, reads within Hamming distance 2 were collapsed, and singletons that could not be merged were discarded. Reads were aligned against IMGT so that V, D and J genes, CDR3 length and insertions or deletions at six rearrangement sites could be assigned. Clonotype counts were normalized to sorted cell number within each subset before computing true diversity and Gini coefficients with the tcR R package. The overlap coefficient, calculated on TCRB nucleotide sequences, was used to measure repertoire sharing. Sourced from immuneACCESS, this table was stored by TCRdb with only in-frame sequences that have V and J called. A share of the clones is absent; for the studies checked, an unresolved V gene accounts for under half, and the remainder has no known explanation. The DNA was the basis for D and trimming; V, J and clone size are from that table. For this sample the table gives a few hundred thousand clones, of which 8.5% to 10% were detected only once. The ten largest clones represent 0.55% to 0.75% of the sample.

Sequences were obtained from central memory CD4+ T cells from blood. The TCR comes from a man aged 30-40 years with type 1 diabetes.

The nucleotide sequence is TGTGCCAGCAGCTCCACACCGACAGGGAATCAGCCCCAGCATTTT. It translates to CASSSTPTGNQPQHF. The chain is made from TRBV5-4 and TRBJ1-5; 7 junctional bases match TRBD1. The CDR3, cysteine through phenylalanine, is 15 amino acids long. Only the CDR3 part of the read is kept: 45 bases, read in frame from the first base. CDR1 SGHNT and CDR2 YYREEE are derived from the germline V gene (reference sequence). V ends up 3 bases short and J 4 bases short, with an unmatched junction base count of 7.